This entry describes one TCR beta chain. Its antigen is unknown. The same CDR3 can be traced to other DNA sequences in this sample. The data derive from a study of shared clonotypes between healthy human individuals. Study context: Each donor had three CD4 naive, three CD4 memory, two CD8 naive and one CD8 memory plate.

The protocol was immunoSEQ multiplex PCR, while the TCRdb copy is restricted to in-frame clones and leaves out a portion. Among about 2 million clones listed, 85% to 95% were seen once. HIV-negative, healthy adults without recent acute infections or vaccinations were the donors. Study-level results: All-four-donor shared clonotypes had higher generation probabilities than non-shared clonotypes did.

The V gene's germline CDR1 is KGHSH and CDR2 LQKENI. The CDR3 has 15 residues. Trimming removed 0 bases from V and 4 bases from J; junction bases left unmatched: 1. The specimen was naive CD4+ T cells sorted from blood. Indicated subset: CD45RA+ positively selected. The sequence came from a man between 18 and 29 years old in good health. The rearrangement uses TRBV18 and TRBJ2-1, with 9 bases identical to TRBD2. CDR3 DNA: TGTGCCAGCTCACCACCCAGCGGGGGGTACAATGAGCAGTTCTTC. Translated: CASSPPSGGYNEQFF.